This T cell receptor (beta chain) is from a study of blood T cell repertoires in COVID-19. Libraries were prepared by immunoSEQ multiplex PCR; TCRdb keeps only in-frame clonotypes and omits some of them. Here the sample spans more than 80,000 clones, approximately 80% being singletons. This CDR3 comprises 13 residues. Germline assignment: CDR1 LNHDA and CDR2 SQIVND (reference sequence). V was pared by 10 bases and J by 2 bases, with 12 bases between. The genes are TRBV19 and TRBJ2-1; the D is unclear. The TCR comes from a woman in her fifties or sixties with acute or convalescent COVID-19. Sample: peripheral blood. The CDR3 reads CATHSVAYNEQFF. In nucleotides, the CDR3 is TGTGCCACCCACTCGGTCGCCTACAATGAGCAGTTCTTC.